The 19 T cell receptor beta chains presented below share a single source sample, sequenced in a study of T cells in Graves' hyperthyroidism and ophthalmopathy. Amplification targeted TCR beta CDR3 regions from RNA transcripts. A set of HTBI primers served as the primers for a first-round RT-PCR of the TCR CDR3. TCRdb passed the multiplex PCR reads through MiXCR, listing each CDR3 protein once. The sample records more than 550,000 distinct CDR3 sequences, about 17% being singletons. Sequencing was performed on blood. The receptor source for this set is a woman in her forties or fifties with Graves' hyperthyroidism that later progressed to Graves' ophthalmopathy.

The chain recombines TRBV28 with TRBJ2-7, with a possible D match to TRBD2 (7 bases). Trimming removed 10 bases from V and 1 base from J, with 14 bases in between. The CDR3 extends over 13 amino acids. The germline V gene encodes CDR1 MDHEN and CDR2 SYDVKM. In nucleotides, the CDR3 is TGTGCCACTAGGACTAGGGGGTCCTACGAGCAGTACTTC. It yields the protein CATRTRGSYEQYF.

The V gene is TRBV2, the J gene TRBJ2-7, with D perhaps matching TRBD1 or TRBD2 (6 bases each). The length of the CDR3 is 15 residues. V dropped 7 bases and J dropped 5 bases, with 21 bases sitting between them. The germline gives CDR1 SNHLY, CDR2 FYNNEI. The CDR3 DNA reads TGTGCCAGCACAGCGCCCCTCCTGGGGGGCGACGAGCAGTACTTC. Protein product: CASTAPLLGGDEQYF. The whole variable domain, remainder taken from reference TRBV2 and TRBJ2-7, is EPEVTQTPSHQVTQMGQEVILRCVPISNHLYFYWYRQILGQKVEFLVSFYNNEISEKSEIFDDQFSVERPDGSNFTLKIRSTKLEDSAMYFCASTAPLLGGDEQYFGPGTRLTVT.

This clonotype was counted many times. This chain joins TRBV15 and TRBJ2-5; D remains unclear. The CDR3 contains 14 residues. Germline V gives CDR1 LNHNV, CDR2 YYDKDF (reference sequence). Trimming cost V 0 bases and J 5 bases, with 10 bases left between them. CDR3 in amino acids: CATSRDPPLETQYF. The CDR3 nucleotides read TGTGCCACCAGCAGAGATCCCCCACTGGAGACCCAGTACTTC.

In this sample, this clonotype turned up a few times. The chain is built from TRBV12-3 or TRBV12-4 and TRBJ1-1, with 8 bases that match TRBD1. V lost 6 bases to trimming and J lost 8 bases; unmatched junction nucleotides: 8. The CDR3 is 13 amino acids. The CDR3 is CASSNPGQEEAFF. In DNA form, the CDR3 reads TGTGCCAGCAGCAACCCGGGACAGGAAGAAGCTTTCTTT.

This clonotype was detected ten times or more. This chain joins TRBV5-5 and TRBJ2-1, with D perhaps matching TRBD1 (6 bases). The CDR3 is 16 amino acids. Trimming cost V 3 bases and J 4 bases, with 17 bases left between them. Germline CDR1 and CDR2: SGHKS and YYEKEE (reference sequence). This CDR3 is CASSSRDIIMYNEQFF. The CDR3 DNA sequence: TGTGCCAGCAGCTCCCGGGACATTATCATGTACAATGAGCAGTTCTTC.

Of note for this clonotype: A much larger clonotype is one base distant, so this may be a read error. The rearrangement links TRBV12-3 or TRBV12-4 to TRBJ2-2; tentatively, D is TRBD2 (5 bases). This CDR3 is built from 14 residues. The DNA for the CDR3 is TGTACCAGCAGTTTAGCGCAGAACACCGGGGAGCTGTTTTTT. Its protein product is CTSSLAQNTGELFF.

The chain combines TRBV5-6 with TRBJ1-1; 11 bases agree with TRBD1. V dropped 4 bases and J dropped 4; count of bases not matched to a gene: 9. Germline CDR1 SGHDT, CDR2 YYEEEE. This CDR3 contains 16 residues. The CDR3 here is CASSAGRTGGGTEAFF. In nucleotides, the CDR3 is TGTGCCAGCAGCGCCGGGCGGACAGGGGGCGGCACTGAAGCTTTCTTT.

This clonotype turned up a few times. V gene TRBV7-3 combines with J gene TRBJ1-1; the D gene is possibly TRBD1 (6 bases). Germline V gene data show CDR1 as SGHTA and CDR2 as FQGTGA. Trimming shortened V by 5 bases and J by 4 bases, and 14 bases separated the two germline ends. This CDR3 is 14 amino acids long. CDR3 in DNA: TGTGCCAGCAGCAAGGGGGGGCTTGGCACTGAAGCTTTCTTT. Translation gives CASSKGGLGTEAFF.

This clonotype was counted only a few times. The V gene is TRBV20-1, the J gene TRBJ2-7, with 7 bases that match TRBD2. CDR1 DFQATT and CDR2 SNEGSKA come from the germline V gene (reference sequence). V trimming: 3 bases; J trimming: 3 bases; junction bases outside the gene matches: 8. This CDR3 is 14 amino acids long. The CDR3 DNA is TGCAGTGCTAGTGGGCGGGGGAACCGCTACGAGCAGTACTTC. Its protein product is CSASGRGNRYEQYF.

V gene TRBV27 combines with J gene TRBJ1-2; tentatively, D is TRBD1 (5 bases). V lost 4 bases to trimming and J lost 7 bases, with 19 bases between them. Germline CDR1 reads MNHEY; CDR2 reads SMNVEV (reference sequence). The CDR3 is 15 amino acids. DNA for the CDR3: TGTGCCAGCAGTTCCCCCGGGGGGGACCCTCCTGGCTACACCTTC. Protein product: CASSSPGGDPPGYTF.

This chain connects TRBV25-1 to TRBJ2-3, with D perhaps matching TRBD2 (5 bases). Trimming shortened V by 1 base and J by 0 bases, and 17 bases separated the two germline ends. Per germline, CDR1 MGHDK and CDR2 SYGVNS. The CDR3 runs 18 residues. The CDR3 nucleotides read TGTGCCAGCAGTGAATCCTTCCGGGCGGGCGCTAGCACAGATACGCAGTATTTT. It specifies CASSESFRAGASTDTQYF.

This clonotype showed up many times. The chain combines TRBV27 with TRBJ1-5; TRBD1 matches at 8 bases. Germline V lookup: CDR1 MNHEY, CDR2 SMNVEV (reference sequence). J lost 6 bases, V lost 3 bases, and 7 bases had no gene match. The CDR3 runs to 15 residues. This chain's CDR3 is CASSFFQGAGQPQHF. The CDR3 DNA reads TGTGCCAGCAGTTTCTTCCAGGGGGCAGGTCAGCCCCAGCATTTT.

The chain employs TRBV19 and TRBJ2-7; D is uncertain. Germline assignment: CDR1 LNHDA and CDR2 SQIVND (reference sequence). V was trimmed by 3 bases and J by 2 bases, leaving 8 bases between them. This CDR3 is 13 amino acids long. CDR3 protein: CASSMTRTYEQYF. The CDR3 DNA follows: TGTGCCAGTAGTATGACCAGGACCTACGAGCAGTACTTC.

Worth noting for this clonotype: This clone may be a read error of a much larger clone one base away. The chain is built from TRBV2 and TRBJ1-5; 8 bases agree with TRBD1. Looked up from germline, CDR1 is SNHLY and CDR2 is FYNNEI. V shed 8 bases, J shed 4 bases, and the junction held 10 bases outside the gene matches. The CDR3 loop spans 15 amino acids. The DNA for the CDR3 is TGTGCCAGCGGAGAACCGGACAGGGTTAATCAGCCCCAGCATTTT. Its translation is CASGEPDRVNQPQHF.

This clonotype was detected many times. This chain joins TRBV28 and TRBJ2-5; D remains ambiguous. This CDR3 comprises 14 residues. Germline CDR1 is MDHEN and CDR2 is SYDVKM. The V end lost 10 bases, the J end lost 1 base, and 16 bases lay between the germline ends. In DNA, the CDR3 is TGTGCCACCCAGTTTACTTCTGGCCAAGAGACCCAGTACTTC. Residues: CATQFTSGQETQYF.

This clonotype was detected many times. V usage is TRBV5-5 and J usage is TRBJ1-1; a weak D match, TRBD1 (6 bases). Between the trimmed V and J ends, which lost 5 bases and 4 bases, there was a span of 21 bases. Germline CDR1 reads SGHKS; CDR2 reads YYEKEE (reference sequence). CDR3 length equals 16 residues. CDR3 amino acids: CASRFTMSQGRTEAFF. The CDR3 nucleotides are TGTGCCAGCAGGTTCACAATGTCACAGGGACGCACTGAAGCTTTCTTT.

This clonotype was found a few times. The CDR3 sequence: CASSDTTEAFF. DNA for the CDR3: TGCGCCAGCAGTGACACCACTGAAGCTTTCTTT. This chain uses TRBV10-2 with TRBJ1-1, with D unclear. CDR1 is WSHSY, CDR2 SAAADI, per germline. The CDR3 contains 11 residues. V lost 3 bases, J lost 4 bases, and 3 bases lay in between.

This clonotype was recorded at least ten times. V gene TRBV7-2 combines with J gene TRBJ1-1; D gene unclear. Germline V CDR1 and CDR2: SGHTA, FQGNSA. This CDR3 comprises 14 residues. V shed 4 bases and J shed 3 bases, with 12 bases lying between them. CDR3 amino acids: CASSWRRKDTEAFF. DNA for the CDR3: TGTGCCAGCAGCTGGAGACGGAAAGACACTGAAGCTTTCTTT.

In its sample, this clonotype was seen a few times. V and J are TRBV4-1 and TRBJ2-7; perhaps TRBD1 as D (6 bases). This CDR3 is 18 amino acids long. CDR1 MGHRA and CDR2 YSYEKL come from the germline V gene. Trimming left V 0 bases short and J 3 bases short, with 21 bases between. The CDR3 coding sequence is TGCGCCAGCAGCCAAGATCGATGGGGGCTGTCTGAATTCTACGAGCAGTACTTC. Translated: CASSQDRWGLSEFYEQYF.